This T cell receptor beta chain emerged from a study of T cell repertoires in cytomegalovirus infection. Whole-study results and caveats: The response measured ex vivo was dominated by TCR beta clonotypes (HLA-C-restricted and CMV-specific). Of the TCR beta families, the public ones yielded a cumulative frequency that identified carriers of CMV plus the relevant HLA.

Using its own MiXCR run on the reads, TCRdb lists one record per CDR3 protein. The sample contains roughly 760,000 distinct CDR3 sequences, 35% to 40% of which appear only once. This clonotype has ten or more counts. What it recognizes is unknown. This CDR3 is built from 14 residues. Germline V gives CDR1 SGHTA, CDR2 FQGNSA. Deletions cut 3 bases from V and 8 bases from J, with 16 bases between. The V gene is TRBV7-2, the J gene TRBJ1-2, with D possibly matching TRBD1 (6 bases). Sequences were obtained from PBMCs. This TCR was recovered from a human donor in good health (CMV status not recorded). Some clones in this sample may be carry-over from other donors' samples. CDR3 DNA sequence: TGTGCCAGCAGCTTTAACAGGCGACAGGCCGGCTACACCTTC. Protein product: CASSFNRRQAGYTF.